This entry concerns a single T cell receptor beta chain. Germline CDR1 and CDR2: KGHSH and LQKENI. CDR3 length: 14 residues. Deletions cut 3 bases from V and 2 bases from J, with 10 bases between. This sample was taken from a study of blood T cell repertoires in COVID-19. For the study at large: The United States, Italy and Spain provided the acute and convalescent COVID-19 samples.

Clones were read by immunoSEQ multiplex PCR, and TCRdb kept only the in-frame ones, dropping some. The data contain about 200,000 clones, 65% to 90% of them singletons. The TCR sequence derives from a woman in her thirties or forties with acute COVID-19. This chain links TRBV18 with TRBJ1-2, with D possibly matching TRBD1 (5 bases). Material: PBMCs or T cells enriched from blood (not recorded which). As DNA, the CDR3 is TGTGCCAGCTCACCTTCGGACACAAACTATGGCTACACCTTC. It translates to CASSPSDTNYGYTF.